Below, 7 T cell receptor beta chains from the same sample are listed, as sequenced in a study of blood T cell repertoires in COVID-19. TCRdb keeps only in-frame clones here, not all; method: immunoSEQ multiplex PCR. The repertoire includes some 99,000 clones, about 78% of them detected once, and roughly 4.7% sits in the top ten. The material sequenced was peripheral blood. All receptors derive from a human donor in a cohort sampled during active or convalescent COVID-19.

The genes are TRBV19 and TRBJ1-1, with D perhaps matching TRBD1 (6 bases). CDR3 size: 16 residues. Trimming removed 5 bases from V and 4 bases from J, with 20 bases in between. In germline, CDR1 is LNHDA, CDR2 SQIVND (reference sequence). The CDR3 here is CASSGALQGWSTEAFF. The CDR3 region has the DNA TGTGCCAGTAGTGGGGCCCTTCAGGGGTGGAGCACTGAAGCTTTCTTT.

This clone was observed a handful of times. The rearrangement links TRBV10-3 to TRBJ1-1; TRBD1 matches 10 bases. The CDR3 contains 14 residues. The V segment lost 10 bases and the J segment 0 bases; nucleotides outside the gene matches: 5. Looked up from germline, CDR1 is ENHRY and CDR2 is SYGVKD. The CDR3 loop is CASRDRGLNTEAFF. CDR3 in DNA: TGTGCCAGCCGGGACAGGGGACTGAACACTGAAGCTTTCTTT.

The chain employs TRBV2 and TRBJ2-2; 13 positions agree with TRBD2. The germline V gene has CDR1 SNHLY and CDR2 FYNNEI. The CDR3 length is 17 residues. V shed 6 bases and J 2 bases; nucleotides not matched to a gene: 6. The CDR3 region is CASRGGLAGLNTGELFF. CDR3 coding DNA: TGTGCCAGCAGGGGGGGACTAGCGGGGCTAAACACCGGGGAGCTGTTTTTT.

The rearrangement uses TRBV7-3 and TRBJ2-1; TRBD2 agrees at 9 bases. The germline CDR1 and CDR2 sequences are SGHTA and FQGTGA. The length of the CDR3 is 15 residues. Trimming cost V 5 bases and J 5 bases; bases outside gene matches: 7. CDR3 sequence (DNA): TGTGCCAGCAGCCCCCGACTAGCGGCCCACAATGAGCAGTTCTTC. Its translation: CASSPRLAAHNEQFF.

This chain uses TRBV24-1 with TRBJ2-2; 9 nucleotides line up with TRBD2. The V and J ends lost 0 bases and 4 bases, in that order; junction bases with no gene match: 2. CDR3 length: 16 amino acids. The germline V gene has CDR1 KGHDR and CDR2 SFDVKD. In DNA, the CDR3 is TGTGCCACCAGTGATTTGCTAGCGGGACGCACCGGGGAGCTGTTTTTT. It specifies CATSDLLAGRTGELFF.

CDR3 bases: TGTGCCAGCACCCTGGGGGGGCTCTCACCCCTCCACTTT. Encoded protein: CASTLGGLSPLHF. This rearrangement joins TRBV27 to TRBJ1-6, with TRBD1 as a possible D gene (6 bases). Between the trimmed V and J ends, which lost 7 bases and 10 bases, there was a span of 14 bases. This CDR3 is built from 13 residues. Germline values: CDR1 MNHEY, CDR2 SMNVEV (reference sequence).

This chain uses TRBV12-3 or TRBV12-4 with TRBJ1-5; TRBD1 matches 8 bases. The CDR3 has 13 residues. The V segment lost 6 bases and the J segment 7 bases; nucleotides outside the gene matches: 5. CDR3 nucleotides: TGTGCCAGCAGACGGACAGGGCGACAGCCCCAGCATTTT. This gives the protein CASRRTGRQPQHF.